This T cell receptor (beta chain) was observed in a study of shared clonotypes between healthy human individuals. Study background: CD4 naive and memory got three plates each, CD8 naive two, CD8 memory one.

Generated by immunoSEQ multiplex PCR, the TCRdb table keeps only in-frame clones and is missing some. The data contain about 2,500,000 clones, roughly 92% of them singletons. Germline values: CDR1 WSHSY, CDR2 SAAADI. Trimming cost V 3 bases and J 1 base, with 13 bases left between them. The CDR3 consists of 16 residues. As to this clone: The antigen is unknown.

The donors were adults (healthy and HIV-negative) with no recent acute infections or vaccinations. General observations from the study: Rarefaction curves obtained for sorted subsets showed sequencing incomplete despite large depth. In this cohort, only blood was sampled, and tissue repertoires likely differ.

The clonotype comes from a man younger than 35 in good health. Sequencing was carried out using naive CD4+ T cells sorted from blood. Documented subset: CD45RA+ positively selected. The rearrangement joins TRBV10-2 to TRBJ1-3; D uncertain. DNA for the CDR3: TGCGCCAGCAGTGAAGTAGGTCTAGGTTCTGGAAACACCATATATTTT. This gives the protein CASSEVGLGSGNTIYF.